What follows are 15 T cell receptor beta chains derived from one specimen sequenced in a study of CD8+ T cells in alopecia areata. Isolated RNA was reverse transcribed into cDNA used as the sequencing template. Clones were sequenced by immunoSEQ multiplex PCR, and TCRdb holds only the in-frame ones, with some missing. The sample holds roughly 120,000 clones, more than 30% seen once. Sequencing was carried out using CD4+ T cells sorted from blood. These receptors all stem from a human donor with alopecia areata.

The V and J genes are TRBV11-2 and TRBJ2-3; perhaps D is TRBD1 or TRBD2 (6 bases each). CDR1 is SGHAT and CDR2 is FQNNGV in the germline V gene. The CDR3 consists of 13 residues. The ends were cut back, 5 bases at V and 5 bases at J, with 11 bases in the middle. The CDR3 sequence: CASSGGGGDTQYF. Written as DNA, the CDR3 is TGTGCCAGCAGCGGAGGAGGGGGAGATACGCAGTATTTT.

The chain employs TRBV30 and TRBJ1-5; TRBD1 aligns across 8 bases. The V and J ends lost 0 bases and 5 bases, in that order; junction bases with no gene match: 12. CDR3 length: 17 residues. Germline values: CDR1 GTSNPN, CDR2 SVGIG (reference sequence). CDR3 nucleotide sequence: TGTGCCTGGAGTGTACGACAGGGGAGTTTGTTCGATCAGCCCCAGCATTTT. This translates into CAWSVRQGSLFDQPQHF.

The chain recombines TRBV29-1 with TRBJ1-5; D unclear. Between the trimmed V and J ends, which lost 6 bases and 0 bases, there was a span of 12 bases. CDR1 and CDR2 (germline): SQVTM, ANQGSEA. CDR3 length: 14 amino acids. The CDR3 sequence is CSVAAQDSNQPQHF. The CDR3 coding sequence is TGCAGCGTCGCCGCTCAAGATAGCAATCAGCCCCAGCATTTT.

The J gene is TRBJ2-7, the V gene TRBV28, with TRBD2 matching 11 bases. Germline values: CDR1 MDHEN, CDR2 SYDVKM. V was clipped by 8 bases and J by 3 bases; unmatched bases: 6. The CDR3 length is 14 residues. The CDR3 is CASLSLAGGYEQYF. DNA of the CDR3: TGTGCCAGCCTCTCTCTAGCGGGAGGCTACGAGCAGTACTTC.

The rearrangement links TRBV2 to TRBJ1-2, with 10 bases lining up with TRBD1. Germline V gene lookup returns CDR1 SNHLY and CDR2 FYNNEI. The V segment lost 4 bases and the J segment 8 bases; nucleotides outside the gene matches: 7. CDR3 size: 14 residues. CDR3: CASSGDRGRDGYTF. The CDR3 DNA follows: TGTGCCAGCAGTGGGGACAGGGGAAGGGACGGCTACACCTTC.

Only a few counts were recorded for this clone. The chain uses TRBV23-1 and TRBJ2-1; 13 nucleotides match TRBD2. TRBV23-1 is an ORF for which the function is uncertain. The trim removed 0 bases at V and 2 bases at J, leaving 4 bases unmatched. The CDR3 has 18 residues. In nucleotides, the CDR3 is TGCGCCAGCAGTCAATCGGGGACTAGCGGGGCCACCTACAATGAGCAGTTCTTC. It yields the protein CASSQSGTSGATYNEQFF.

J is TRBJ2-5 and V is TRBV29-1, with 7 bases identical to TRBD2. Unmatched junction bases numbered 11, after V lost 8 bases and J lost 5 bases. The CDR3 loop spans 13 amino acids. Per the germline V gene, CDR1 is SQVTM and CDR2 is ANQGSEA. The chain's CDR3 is CSTGGGSGETQYF. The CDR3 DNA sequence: TGCAGCACCGGAGGCGGGAGCGGGGAGACCCAGTACTTC.

CDR3 in DNA: TGCAGCGGGGAACTAGCGGGGGCCGGCACAGATACGCAGTATTTT. This codes for CSGELAGAGTDTQYF. The chain carries TRBV29-1 and TRBJ2-3; TRBD2 agrees at 11 bases. CDR3 length equals 15 residues. Germline lookup yields CDR1 SQVTM and CDR2 ANQGSEA. The junction had 7 bases not matched to a gene; V was cut back by 7 bases and J by 1 base.

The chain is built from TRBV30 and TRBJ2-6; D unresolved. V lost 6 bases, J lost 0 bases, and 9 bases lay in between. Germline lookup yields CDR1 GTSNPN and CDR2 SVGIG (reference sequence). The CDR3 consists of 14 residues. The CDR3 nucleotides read TGTGCCTGCATTCAAAGCTCTGGGGCCAACGTCCTGACTTTC. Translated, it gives CACIQSSGANVLTF.

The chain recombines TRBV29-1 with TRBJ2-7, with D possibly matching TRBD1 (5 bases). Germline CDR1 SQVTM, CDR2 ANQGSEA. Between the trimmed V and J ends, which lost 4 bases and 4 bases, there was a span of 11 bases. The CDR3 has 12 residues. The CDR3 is CSVGRALYEQYF. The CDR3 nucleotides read TGCAGCGTTGGCAGGGCCCTTTACGAGCAGTACTTC.

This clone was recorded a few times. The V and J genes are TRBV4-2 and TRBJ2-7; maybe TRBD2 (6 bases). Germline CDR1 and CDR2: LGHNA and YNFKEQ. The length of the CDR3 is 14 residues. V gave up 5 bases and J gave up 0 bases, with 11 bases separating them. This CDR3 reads CASSEGSGSYEQYF. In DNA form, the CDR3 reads TGTGCCAGCAGCGAAGGTAGCGGCTCCTACGAGCAGTACTTC.

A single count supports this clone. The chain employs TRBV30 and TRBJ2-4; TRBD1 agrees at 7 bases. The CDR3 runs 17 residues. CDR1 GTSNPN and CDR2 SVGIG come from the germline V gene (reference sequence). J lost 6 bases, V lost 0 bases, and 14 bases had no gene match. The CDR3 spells CAWSVKGAGQTLNIQYF. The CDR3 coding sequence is TGTGCCTGGAGTGTAAAGGGGGCCGGACAGACACTAAACATTCAGTACTTC.

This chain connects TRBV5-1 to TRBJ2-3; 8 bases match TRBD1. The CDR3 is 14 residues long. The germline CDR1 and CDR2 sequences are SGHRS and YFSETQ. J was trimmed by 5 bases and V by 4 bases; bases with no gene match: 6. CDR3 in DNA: TGCGCCAGCAGCGCGGACAGGGAAGGAGATACGCAGTATTTT. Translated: CASSADREGDTQYF.

The CDR3 coding sequence is TGTGCCAGCAGCCTCCAGGGACAGGGTTTTCCCACAGATACGCAGTATTTT. Protein sequence: CASSLQGQGFPTDTQYF. The chain joins TRBV7-9 to TRBJ2-3; the match to TRBD1 covers 9 bases. The germline gives CDR1 SEHNR, CDR2 FQNEAQ (reference sequence). V was clipped by 5 bases and J by 2 bases; unmatched bases: 11. This CDR3 contains 17 residues.

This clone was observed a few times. The CDR3 DNA reads TGTGCCAGCAGTTTAAGGCGGGGACAAGAGACCCAGTACTTC. This translates into CASSLRRGQETQYF. The chain has TRBV27 and TRBJ2-5; a weak D match, TRBD2 (6 bases). Trimming took off 2 bases at V and 2 bases at J, with 9 bases between the two ends. From germline, CDR1 is MNHEY and CDR2 SMNVEV (reference sequence). CDR3 length equals 14 residues.